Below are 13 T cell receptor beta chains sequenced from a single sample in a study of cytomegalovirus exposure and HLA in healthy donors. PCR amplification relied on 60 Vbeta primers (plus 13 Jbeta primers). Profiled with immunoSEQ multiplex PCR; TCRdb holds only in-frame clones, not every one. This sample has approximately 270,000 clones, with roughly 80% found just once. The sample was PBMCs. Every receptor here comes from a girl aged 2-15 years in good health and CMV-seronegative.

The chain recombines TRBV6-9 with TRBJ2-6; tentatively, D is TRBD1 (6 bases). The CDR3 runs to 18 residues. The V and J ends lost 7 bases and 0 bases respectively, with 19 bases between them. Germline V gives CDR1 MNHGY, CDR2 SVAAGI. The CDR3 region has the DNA TGTGCCAGCAAACTCTGGACAGACAGGAACTCTGGGGCCAACGTCCTGACTTTC. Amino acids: CASKLWTDRNSGANVLTF.

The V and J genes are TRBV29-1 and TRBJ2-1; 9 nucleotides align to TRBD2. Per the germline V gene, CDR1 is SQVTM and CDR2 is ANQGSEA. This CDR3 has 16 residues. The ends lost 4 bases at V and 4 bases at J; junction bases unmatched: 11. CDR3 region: CSVGGREGPRYNEQFF. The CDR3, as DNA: TGCAGCGTTGGAGGGCGGGAGGGCCCACGGTACAATGAGCAGTTCTTC.

The CDR3 DNA sequence: TGTGCCAGCAGCTCCCGGACAGGTAAAGACTATGGCTACACCTTC. Translated, it gives CASSSRTGKDYGYTF. The rearrangement links TRBV7-9 to TRBJ1-2, with 7 bases aligning to TRBD1. Germline CDR1 and CDR2: SEHNR and FQNEAQ (reference sequence). CDR3 length: 15 residues. V shed 4 bases and J 3 bases; nucleotides not matched to a gene: 8.

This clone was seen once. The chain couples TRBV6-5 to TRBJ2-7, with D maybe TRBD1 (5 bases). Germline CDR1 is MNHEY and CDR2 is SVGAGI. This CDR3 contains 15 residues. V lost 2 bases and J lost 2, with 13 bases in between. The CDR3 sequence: CASSYGQGLTYEQYF. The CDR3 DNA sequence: TGTGCCAGCAGTTACGGCCAGGGTCTGACCTACGAGCAGTACTTC.

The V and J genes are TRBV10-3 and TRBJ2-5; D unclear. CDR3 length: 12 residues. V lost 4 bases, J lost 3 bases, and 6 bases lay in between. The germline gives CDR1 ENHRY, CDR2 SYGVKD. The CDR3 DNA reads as TGTGCCATCAGTGTGGCGGAAGAGACCCAGTACTTC. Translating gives CAISVAEETQYF.

CDR3 coding DNA: TGCGCCAGCAGTGACACGGGGGGGACCGGGGAGCTGTTTTTT. Its protein is CASSDTGGTGELFF. This chain joins TRBV10-2 and TRBJ2-2, with TRBD2 matching 8 bases. This CDR3 contains 14 residues. Germline CDR1 WSHSY, CDR2 SAAADI. V was clipped by 3 bases and J by 5 bases; unmatched bases: 2.

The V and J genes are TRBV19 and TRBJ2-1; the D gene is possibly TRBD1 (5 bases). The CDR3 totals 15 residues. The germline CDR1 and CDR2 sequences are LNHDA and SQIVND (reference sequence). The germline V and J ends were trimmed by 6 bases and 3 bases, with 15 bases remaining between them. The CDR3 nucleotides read TGTGCCAGTAGCAGTCCGCAGGGATTCTACAATGAGCAGTTCTTC. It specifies CASSSPQGFYNEQFF.

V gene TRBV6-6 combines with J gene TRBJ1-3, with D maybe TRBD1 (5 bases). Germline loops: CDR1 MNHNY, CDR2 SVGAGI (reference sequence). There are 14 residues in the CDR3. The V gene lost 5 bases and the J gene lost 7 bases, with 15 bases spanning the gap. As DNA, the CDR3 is TGTGCCAGCAGTCAGACAGCCTTTGGGAACACCATATATTTT. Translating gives CASSQTAFGNTIYF.

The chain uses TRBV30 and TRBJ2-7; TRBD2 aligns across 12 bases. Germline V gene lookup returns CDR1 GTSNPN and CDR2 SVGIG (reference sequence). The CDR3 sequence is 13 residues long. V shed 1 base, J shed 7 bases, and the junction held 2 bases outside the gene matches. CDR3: CAWSDTSGREQYF. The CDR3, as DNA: TGTGCCTGGAGTGATACTAGCGGGAGGGAGCAGTACTTC.

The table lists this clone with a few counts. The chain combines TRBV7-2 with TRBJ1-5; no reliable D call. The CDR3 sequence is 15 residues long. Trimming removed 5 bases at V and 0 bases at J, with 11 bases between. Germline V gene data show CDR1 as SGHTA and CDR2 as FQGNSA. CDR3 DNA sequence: TGTGCCAGCAGCCCTGCGGGGTATAGCAATCAGCCCCAGCATTTT. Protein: CASSPAGYSNQPQHF.

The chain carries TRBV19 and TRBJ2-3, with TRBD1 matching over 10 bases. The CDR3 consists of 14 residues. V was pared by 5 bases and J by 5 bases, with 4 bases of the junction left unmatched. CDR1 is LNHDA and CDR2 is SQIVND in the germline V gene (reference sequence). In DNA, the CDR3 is TGTGCCAGTAGTGCGGACAGGGGGGGAGATACGCAGTATTTT. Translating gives CASSADRGGDTQYF.

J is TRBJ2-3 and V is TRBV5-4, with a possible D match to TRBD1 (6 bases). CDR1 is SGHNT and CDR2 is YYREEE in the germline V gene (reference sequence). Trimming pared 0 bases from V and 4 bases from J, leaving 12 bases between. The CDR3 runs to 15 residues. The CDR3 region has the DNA TGTGCCAGCAGCTTGGTGGGGGCCGGGGCAGATACGCAGTATTTT. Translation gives CASSLVGAGADTQYF.

CDR3 protein: CASSYSTTTDTQYF. The CDR3 region has the DNA TGTGCCAGCAGTTACTCGACTACCACAGATACGCAGTATTTT. The chain uses TRBV6-5 and TRBJ2-3, with a weak D call TRBD2 (5 bases). CDR1 is MNHEY, CDR2 SVGAGI, per germline. Trimming took 0 bases from V and 2 from J, leaving 6 bases between them. This CDR3 contains 14 residues.